These T cell receptor beta chains were read from a single sample in a study of control samples from healthy donors and cancer patients. The assay was immunoSEQ multiplex PCR, and TCRdb's table has in-frame clones only and misses some. The sample consists of 150,000 to 180,000 clones, roughly 93% of them appearing once. Sequences were obtained from blood. The receptors shown here come from a man in his fifties or sixties in good health. Both conserved end residues are part of each CDR3. A D gene is named only where the DNA matches it firmly. Clone size is given for some rows only: seen once, a few or many times, or a class if the clone is expanded.

clone_size,j_call,d_call,v_call,cdr3_aa,cdr3_nt
once,TRBJ1-6,TRBD1,TRBV28,CASSRQGAGSPLHF,TGTGCCAGCAGTCGACAGGGGGCCGGTTCACCCCTCCACTTT
NA,TRBJ2-3,NA,TRBV5-1,CASSFEGADTQYF,TGCGCCAGCAGCTTTGAGGGTGCAGATACGCAGTATTTT
NA,TRBJ2-1,NA,TRBV24-1,CATSDFTTGSLNEQFF,TGTGCCACCAGTGATTTCACTACCGGGAGTTTGAATGAGCAGTTCTTC
NA,TRBJ2-7,TRBD2,TRBV4-2,CASSQTGTSGSYEQYF,TGTGCCAGCAGCCAAACTGGGACTAGCGGGAGTTACGAGCAGTACTTC
NA,TRBJ2-1,NA,TRBV21-1,CASSKGTSGSIYEQFF,TGTGCCAGCAGCAAAGGGACTAGCGGGAGTATATATGAGCAGTTCTTC
NA,TRBJ1-2,NA,TRBV3-1/TRBV3-2,CASSQVERNYGYTF,TGTGCCAGCAGCCAAGTAGAGAGGAACTATGGCTACACCTTC
NA,TRBJ1-4,NA,TRBV7-2,CASSLARQANEKLFF,TGTGCCAGCAGCTTAGCGAGACAGGCAAATGAAAAACTGTTTTTT
NA,TRBJ1-1,TRBD1,TRBV3-1/TRBV3-2,CASSSVQGAARAFF,TGTGCCAGCAGCAGCGTACAGGGGGCGGCGAGAGCTTTCTTT
NA,TRBJ2-2,NA,TRBV5-1,CASDGGAGELFF,TGCGCCAGCGATGGCGGGGCCGGGGAGCTGTTTTTT
NA,TRBJ2-3,TRBD1,TRBV29-1,CSVGTGGSDTQYF,TGCAGCGTGGGGACAGGGGGATCAGATACGCAGTATTTT
NA,TRBJ2-5,NA,TRBV28,CASSDPRGYGWETQYF,TGTGCCAGCAGTGATCCAAGGGGATACGGCTGGGAGACCCAGTACTTC
NA,TRBJ2-7,NA,TRBV6-4,CASSDSSREQGSYEQYF,TGTGCCAGCAGTGACTCGAGCCGGGAGCAGGGCTCCTACGAGCAGTACTTC
NA,TRBJ2-3,TRBD2,TRBV27,CASKWGTRGDTQYF,TGTGCCAGCAAATGGGGGACTAGAGGGGATACGCAGTATTTT
NA,TRBJ2-7,TRBD2,TRBV4-1,CASSAGLADFYEQYF,TGCGCCAGCAGCGCCGGACTAGCGGACTTCTACGAGCAGTACTTC
NA,TRBJ1-6,NA,TRBV7-3,CASSSPLRDSYNSPLHF,TGTGCCAGCAGCTCCCCCCTTAGGGACTCCTATAATTCACCCCTCCACTTT
NA,TRBJ1-1,NA,TRBV6-5,CASRQLMNTKAFF,TGTGCCAGCAGACAGCTCATGAACACTAAAGCTTTCTTT
NA,TRBJ1-2,NA,TRBV7-8,CASSSTITDNYGYTF,TGTGCCAGCAGCTCAACGATCACAGATAACTATGGCTACACCTTC
NA,TRBJ1-1,NA,TRBV5-6,CASSLRLGLNTEAFF,TGTGCCAGCAGCTTGAGGTTAGGGTTGAACACTGAAGCTTTCTTT
NA,TRBJ2-1,NA,TRBV7-9,CASSYYNEQFF,TGTGCCAGCAGCTACTACAATGAGCAGTTCTTC
NA,TRBJ1-5,NA,TRBV9,CASRATDSYSNQPQHF,TGTGCCAGCAGAGCGACAGACAGTTATAGCAATCAGCCCCAGCATTTT
NA,TRBJ2-3,NA,TRBV5-4,CASSTPRDLTQDTQYF,TGTGCCAGCAGCACCCCCCGGGATCTAACTCAGGATACGCAGTATTTT
NA,TRBJ2-3,NA,TRBV4-1,CASSQGGGHSTDTQYF,TGCGCCAGCAGCCAAGGGGGCGGACATAGCACAGATACGCAGTATTTT
NA,TRBJ2-5,TRBD1,TRBV19,CASSRTGVETQYF,TGTGCCAGTAGTAGGACAGGTGTAGAGACCCAGTACTTC
NA,TRBJ1-5,NA,TRBV30,CASTTSGGNQPQHF,TGTGCCTCGACCACCTCAGGAGGGAATCAGCCCCAGCATTTT
NA,TRBJ2-7,NA,TRBV3-1/TRBV3-2,CASSPDLSYEQYF,TGTGCCAGCAGCCCGGACCTATCCTACGAGCAGTACTTC
NA,TRBJ2-2,TRBD1,TRBV25-1,CASSELGIGTANTGELFF,TGTGCCAGCAGTGAATTGGGTATCGGGACAGCAAACACCGGGGAGCTGTTTTTT
NA,TRBJ2-1,TRBD2,TRBV4-2,CASSQDRSGIGNEQFF,TGTGCCAGCAGCCAAGATCGGAGCGGGATTGGCAATGAGCAGTTCTTC
NA,TRBJ2-7,TRBD2,TRBV10-3,CAISVGLAGGSYEQYF,TGTGCCATCAGTGTGGGACTAGCGGGAGGCTCCTACGAGCAGTACTTC
NA,TRBJ2-2,NA,TRBV18,CASSESSTGELFF,TGTGCCAGCTCGGAATCGTCCACCGGGGAGCTGTTTTTT
NA,TRBJ2-5,NA,TRBV5-1,CASSLVGETQYF,TGCGCCAGCAGCTTGGTTGGGGAGACCCAGTACTTC
NA,TRBJ2-1,TRBD2,TRBV27,CASSPSLAGAYNEQFF,TGTGCCAGCAGTCCCTCCCTAGCGGGGGCTTACAATGAGCAGTTCTTC
NA,TRBJ1-5,NA,TRBV7-2,CASSPPRVNQPQHF,TGTGCCAGCAGCCCCCCGAGAGTCAATCAGCCCCAGCATTTT
NA,TRBJ2-1,NA,TRBV25-1,CASRDLAEQFF,TGTGCCAGCAGAGATTTAGCGGAGCAGTTCTTC
NA,TRBJ2-7,TRBD1,TRBV29-1,CSAGTGNYEQYF,TGCAGCGCTGGGACAGGAAACTACGAGCAGTACTTC
NA,TRBJ1-5,TRBD1,TRBV6-1,CASSDWGQGKGQPQHF,TGTGCCAGCAGTGATTGGGGACAGGGTAAAGGTCAGCCCCAGCATTTT
NA,TRBJ1-2,NA,TRBV27,CASKVGFQTNYGYTF,TGTGCCAGCAAGGTCGGGTTTCAAACTAACTATGGCTACACCTTC
few,TRBJ2-1,NA,TRBV5-5,CASSFYGSYNEQFF,TGTGCCAGCAGCTTCTATGGCTCCTACAATGAGCAGTTCTTC
NA,TRBJ2-7,TRBD1,TRBV29-1,CSVDSLGRTGSYEQYF,TGCAGCGTTGACTCCCTAGGACGGACAGGGAGTTACGAGCAGTACTTC
NA,TRBJ2-2,NA,TRBV7-2,CASSLEDRGELFF,TGTGCCAGCAGCCTCGAAGACCGCGGGGAGCTGTTTTTT
NA,TRBJ2-3,TRBD1,TRBV10-2,CASSESTQTGGTDTQYF,TGCGCCAGCAGTGAGTCGACACAAACAGGGGGCACAGATACGCAGTATTTT
NA,TRBJ2-4,NA,TRBV5-4,CASSLNGNIQYF,TGTGCCAGCAGCTTGAACGGAAACATTCAGTACTTC
NA,TRBJ2-5,TRBD1,TRBV6-5,CASTQGQAGETQYF,TGTGCCAGCACACAGGGACAGGCCGGGGAGACCCAGTACTTC
once,TRBJ2-5,TRBD2,TRBV11-2,CASSSGLAGEETQYF,TGTGCCAGCAGCTCGGGACTAGCGGGAGAAGAGACCCAGTACTTC
NA,TRBJ2-1,TRBD2,TRBV24-1,CATSDPGASGRSNEQFF,TGTGCCACCAGTGACCCGGGGGCTAGCGGGAGGTCGAATGAGCAGTTCTTC
NA,TRBJ1-1,NA,TRBV14,CASSERGRNTEAFF,TGTGCCAGCAGCGAAAGGGGGAGGAACACTGAAGCTTTCTTT
few,TRBJ1-2,NA,TRBV19,CASSSRSAGYTF,TGTGCCAGTAGTTCCCGGTCCGCCGGCTACACCTTC
NA,TRBJ2-3,TRBD2,TRBV28,CASSFLAGFSSTDTQYF,TGTGCCAGCAGTTTTCTAGCGGGATTCTCTAGCACAGATACGCAGTATTTT